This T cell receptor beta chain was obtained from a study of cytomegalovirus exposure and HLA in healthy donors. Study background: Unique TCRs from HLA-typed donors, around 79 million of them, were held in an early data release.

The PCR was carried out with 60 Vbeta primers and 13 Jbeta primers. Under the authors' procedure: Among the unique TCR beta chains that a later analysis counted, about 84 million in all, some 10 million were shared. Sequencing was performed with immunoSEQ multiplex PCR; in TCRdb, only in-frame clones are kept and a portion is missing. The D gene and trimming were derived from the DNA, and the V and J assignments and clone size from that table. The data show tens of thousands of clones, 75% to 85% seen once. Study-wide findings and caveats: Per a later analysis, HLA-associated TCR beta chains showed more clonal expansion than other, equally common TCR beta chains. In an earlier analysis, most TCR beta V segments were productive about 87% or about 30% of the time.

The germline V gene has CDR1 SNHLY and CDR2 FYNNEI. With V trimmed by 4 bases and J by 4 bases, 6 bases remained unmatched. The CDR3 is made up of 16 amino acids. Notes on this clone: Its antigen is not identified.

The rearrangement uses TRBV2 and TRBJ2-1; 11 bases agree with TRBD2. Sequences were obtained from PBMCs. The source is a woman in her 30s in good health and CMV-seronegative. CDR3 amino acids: CASSGRLAGRYNEQFF. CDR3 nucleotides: TGTGCCAGCAGTGGAAGACTAGCGGGACGTTACAATGAGCAGTTCTTC.